Below are 17 T cell receptor beta chains sequenced from a single sample in a study of early T cells in non-severe SARS-CoV-2 infection. Each CDR3 protein is one row after TCRdb ran MiXCR on the 5' RACE reads. The sample has roughly 50,000 distinct CDR3 sequences, around 9.1% seen once. The material sequenced was whole blood. The source is an adult who was a healthcare worker with PCR-confirmed SARS-CoV-2 infection or an uninfected control (not recorded which).

The rearrangement joins TRBV9 to TRBJ2-5; D possibly uses TRBD1 or TRBD2 (5 bases each). Germline V CDR1 and CDR2: SGDLS, YYNGEE. The CDR3 runs to 15 residues. Trimming took 4 bases from V and 2 from J, leaving 15 bases between them. Here the CDR3 DNA reads TGTGCCAGCAGCCCCTCTCCCGGGGCGCAAGAGACCCAGTACTTC. Translating it yields CASSPSPGAQETQYF.

This clonotype was seen a handful of times. A read error may account for a junction end that differs from germline. The chain combines TRBV20-1 with TRBJ1-6, with a possible D match to TRBD1 (5 bases). This CDR3 comprises 17 residues. Germline V gives CDR1 DFQATT, CDR2 SNEGSKA (reference sequence). The CDR3 DNA reads TGCAGTTCACGTCCGATTGGAGAGAGGCAGGGCAGGTCACCCCTCCATTTT. Protein: CSSRPIGERQGRSPLHF.

This clonotype was seen a single time. The rearrangement uses TRBV29-1 and TRBJ2-7, with 8 positions matching TRBD2. Trimming cost V 6 bases and J 3 bases; bases outside gene matches: 7. Germline CDR1 SQVTM, CDR2 ANQGSEA. The CDR3 is 13 amino acids. The CDR3 coding sequence is TGCAGCGTCACGGGAGGGCTCTTCTACGAGCAGTACTTC. Translated, it gives CSVTGGLFYEQYF.

This clonotype turned up a few times. The rearrangement links TRBV15 to TRBJ2-1; D uncertain. Germline V lookup: CDR1 LNHNV, CDR2 YYDKDF (reference sequence). This CDR3 spans 14 amino acids. The V end lost 1 base, the J end lost 5 bases, and 9 bases lay between the germline ends. In nucleotides, the CDR3 is TGTGCCACCAGCAGAGTTCTCGCGGACAATGAGCAGTTCTTC. It translates to CATSRVLADNEQFF.

This clonotype showed up many times. This chain links TRBV11-3 with TRBJ2-3; D might be TRBD2 (6 bases). The CDR3 length is 15 residues. The V gene's germline CDR1 is SGHNT and CDR2 YENEEA. Trimming shortened V by 5 bases and J by 2 bases, and 14 bases separated the two germline ends. For the CDR3, the DNA is TGTGCCAGCAGCGGCGGCAGGGAGGACACAGATACGCAGTATTTT. As protein: CASSGGREDTDTQYF.

This clonotype was counted at least ten times. The chain uses TRBV5-1 and TRBJ2-3; D uncertain. The CDR3 loop spans 15 amino acids. Trimming left V 3 bases short and J 1 base short, with 12 bases between. Germline V gene sequence: CDR1 SGHRS, CDR2 YFSETQ. The CDR3 DNA reads TGCGCCAGCAGCTCACAAAATGGGGGCACAGATACGCAGTATTTT. Translation gives CASSSQNGGTDTQYF.

This clonotype was seen at least ten times. The rearrangement joins TRBV7-9 to TRBJ2-7; D possibly uses TRBD1 or TRBD2 (7 bases each). Trimming pared 4 bases from V and 4 bases from J, leaving 14 bases between. There are 14 residues in the CDR3. Germline loops: CDR1 SEHNR, CDR2 FQNEAQ (reference sequence). The CDR3 region is CASSWTQGGYEQYF. The CDR3 DNA reads as TGTGCCAGCAGCTGGACGCAGGGGGGGTACGAGCAGTACTTC.

J is TRBJ1-2 and V is TRBV6-5; D might be TRBD1 (5 bases). This CDR3 comprises 18 residues. Germline assignment: CDR1 MNHEY and CDR2 SVGAGI. V was shortened by 4 bases and J by 1 base, with 22 bases between the two germline ends. CDR3 in DNA: TGTGCCAGCAGTTCGTGGAACTTGGGGGAGGAAAGTAACTATGGCTACACCTTC. This gives the protein CASSSWNLGEESNYGYTF.

This clonotype appeared many times. CDR3 sequence: CASSLPQGVNSPLHF. Here the CDR3 DNA reads TGTGCCAGCAGTCTGCCTCAGGGGGTTAATTCACCCCTCCACTTT. J is TRBJ1-6 and V is TRBV6-6, with TRBD1 identical over 7 bases. The CDR3 spans 15 residues. Germline loops: CDR1 MNHNY, CDR2 SVGAGI (reference sequence). After removal of 5 bases from V and 6 bases from J, the junction contained 7 bases not matched to a gene.

Many counts were recorded for this clonotype. The chain links TRBV5-1 to TRBJ2-1, with 9 bases matching TRBD1. The length of the CDR3 is 12 residues. V trimming: 4 bases; J trimming: 9 bases; junction bases outside the gene matches: 2. The germline gives CDR1 SGHRS, CDR2 YFSETQ. In nucleotides, the CDR3 is TGCGCCAGCAGCCACAGGGGGCCTGAGCAGTTCTTC. Its protein product is CASSHRGPEQFF.

V and J are TRBV29-1 and TRBJ1-1; D is uncertain. The germline V gene has CDR1 SQVTM and CDR2 ANQGSEA. Trimming shortened V by 3 bases and J by 4 bases, and 12 bases separated the two germline ends. The CDR3 has 13 amino acids. The CDR3 DNA is TGCAGCGTTGAGTATCGGGAGGGCACTGAAGCTTTCTTT. Translated, it gives CSVEYREGTEAFF.

This clonotype has at least ten counts. The chain recombines TRBV6-1 with TRBJ1-2; D may be TRBD1 (5 bases). V was shortened by 4 bases and J by 8 bases, with 11 bases between the two germline ends. The CDR3 is made up of 12 amino acids. Germline V gene data show CDR1 as MNHNS and CDR2 as SASEGT. The CDR3 DNA reads TGTGCCAGCAGTGTGGGGGTTAGCGGCTACACCTTC. Translating it yields CASSVGVSGYTF.

This clonotype counts as medium-sized. The V gene is TRBV10-3, the J gene TRBJ2-7; a weak D match, TRBD2 (6 bases). The CDR3 is 11 residues long. Deletions cut 11 bases from V and 4 bases from J, with 12 bases between. The V gene's germline CDR1 is ENHRY and CDR2 SYGVKD. CDR3 sequence (DNA): TGTGCCGGCGGGACTGAGTACGAGCAGTACTTC. It codes for CAGGTEYEQYF.

Many counts were recorded for this clonotype. This sequence joins TRBV30 and TRBJ2-1, with D perhaps matching TRBD1 or TRBD2 (5 bases each). Germline V gives CDR1 GTSNPN, CDR2 SVGIG (reference sequence). CDR3 length equals 15 residues. V lost 3 bases to trimming and J lost 0 bases, with 12 bases between them. Here the CDR3 reads CAWSLEGSSYNEQFF. In DNA form, the CDR3 reads TGTGCCTGGAGCCTAGAGGGGAGCTCCTACAATGAGCAGTTCTTC. The whole variable domain, remainder taken from reference TRBV30 and TRBJ2-1, is SQTIHQWPATLVQPVGSPLSLECTVEGTSNPNLYWYRQAAGRGLQLLFYSVGIGQISSEVPQNLSASRPQDRQFILSSKKLLLSDSGFYLCAWSLEGSSYNEQFFGPGTRLTVL.

This clonotype was seen at least ten times. V usage is TRBV11-2 and J usage is TRBJ1-5, with a tentative D call TRBD1 (5 bases). Germline V gives CDR1 SGHAT, CDR2 FQNNGV. The V end lost 5 bases, the J end lost 3 bases, and 20 bases lay between the germline ends. CDR3 length equals 17 residues. Here the CDR3 DNA reads TGTGCCAGCAGCCGTGGAGGAGGGGTTAGTAACAATCAGCCCCAGCATTTT. It yields the protein CASSRGGGVSNNQPQHF.

The gene calls are TRBV30 and TRBJ1-4, with TRBD1 as a possible D gene (6 bases). The CDR3 has 16 amino acids. Trimming took 0 bases from V and 5 from J, leaving 16 bases between them. Germline loops: CDR1 GTSNPN, CDR2 SVGIG (reference sequence). The DNA of the CDR3 is TGTGCCTGGAGTGTACCACAGGGTAAAGGGAATGAAAAACTGTTTTTT. Amino acid sequence: CAWSVPQGKGNEKLFF.

This clonotype was seen more than once but under ten times. The chain uses TRBV30 and TRBJ1-5; D is ambiguous. Germline CDR1 GTSNPN, CDR2 SVGIG (reference sequence). This CDR3 comprises 13 residues. Trimming stripped 1 base from V and 4 bases from J, with 8 bases between. CDR3 coding DNA: TGTGCCTGGAGTGCCGCCGGGAATCAGCCCCAGCATTTT. Amino acids: CAWSAAGNQPQHF.